Listed below are T cell receptor beta chains from one sample, sequenced in a study of blood T cell repertoires in COVID-19. TCRdb keeps only in-frame clones here, not all; method: immunoSEQ multiplex PCR. This table has 35,000 to 50,000 clones, roughly 88% appearing once. Material for sequencing was peripheral blood. The origin of the receptors is a man in his fifties or sixties with active COVID-19. CDR3s include the opening cysteine and the closing phenylalanine or tryptophan. A D gene is named only where the DNA matches it firmly. Some rows have no size entry. The others give once, few or many, or a class for an expanded clone.

CDR3	DNA	J	V	size	D
CASSPDRDGLGEQYF	TGTGCCAGCAGCCCAGACCGGGACGGACTAGGCGAGCAGTACTTC	TRBJ2-7	TRBV7-9	NA	TRBD2
CASSLAGARRDEQYF	TGTGCCAGCAGTTTAGCAGGGGCGAGGAGAGACGAGCAGTACTTC	TRBJ2-7	TRBV27	NA	NA
CASSLAGYGTGELFF	TGTGCCAGCAGCTTAGCAGGGTATGGCACCGGGGAGCTGTTTTTT	TRBJ2-2	TRBV11-3	once	NA
CASSQDSRQRLNSPLHF	TGCGCCAGCAGCCAAGATAGCCGTCAGAGACTTAATTCACCCCTCCACTTT	TRBJ1-6	TRBV4-1	NA	NA
CTSTSDRANTGELFF	TGCACCAGCACATCTGACAGGGCCAACACCGGGGAGCTGTTTTTT	TRBJ2-2	TRBV1	NA	NA
CASSLASGSQETQYF	TGCGCCAGCAGCTTGGCTAGCGGGAGCCAAGAGACCCAGTACTTC	TRBJ2-5	TRBV5-1	NA	TRBD2
CASSLVGEGNEKLFF	TGCGCCAGCAGCTTGGTCGGAGAAGGTAATGAAAAACTGTTTTTT	TRBJ1-4	TRBV5-1	NA	NA
CASSLTSGSSSDTQYF	TGTGCCAGCAGCCTAACTAGCGGGAGCTCTTCAGATACGCAGTATTTT	TRBJ2-3	TRBV11-3	NA	TRBD2
CASSFLSGNSPLHF	TGTGCCAGCAGCTTCCTCAGCGGGAATTCACCCCTCCACTTT	TRBJ1-6	TRBV5-6	large	NA
CASRDRGNTGELFF	TGTGCCAGCCGGGACAGGGGTAACACCGGGGAGCTGTTTTTT	TRBJ2-2	TRBV19	NA	TRBD1
CASSRDSTSYEQYF	TGTGCCAGCTCACGGGACTCAACCTCCTACGAGCAGTACTTC	TRBJ2-7	TRBV6-5	NA	NA
CSVGPPTDTQYF	TGCAGCGTCGGTCCCCCAACAGATACGCAGTATTTT	TRBJ2-3	TRBV29-1	once	NA
CASRDRVNTEAFF	TGTGCCAGCAGGGACAGGGTGAACACTGAAGCTTTCTTT	TRBJ1-1	TRBV5-4	NA	TRBD1
CASSLPGTSGTRQFF	TGTGCCAGCAGCTTGCCCGGGACTAGCGGGACCCGGCAGTTCTTC	TRBJ2-1	TRBV7-3	NA	TRBD2
CASSQATGDYGYTF	TGCGCCAGCAGCCAAGCGACAGGGGACTATGGCTACACCTTC	TRBJ1-2	TRBV4-1	NA	TRBD1
CASSYPPGEQYF	TGTGCCAGCAGTTACCCCCCAGGCGAGCAGTACTTC	TRBJ2-7	TRBV6-5	NA	NA
CASSEESLTGEQFF	TGTGCCAGCAGTGAAGAATCCTTGACGGGTGAGCAGTTCTTC	TRBJ2-1	TRBV2	once	NA
CASNRGFSTDTQYF	TGTGCCAGCAACCGGGGGTTTAGCACAGATACGCAGTATTTT	TRBJ2-3	TRBV11-2	NA	NA
CASSSTTGGSETQYF	TGTGCCAGCAGTTCAACGACGGGAGGCTCAGAGACCCAGTACTTC	TRBJ2-5	TRBV6-2/TRBV6-3	NA	TRBD2
CASIRGGEGYTF	TGTGCCAGCATAAGGGGAGGGGAGGGCTACACCTTC	TRBJ1-2	TRBV12-3/TRBV12-4	NA	NA
CSASAVGRAQNSPLHF	TGCAGTGCTAGTGCTGTCGGGAGGGCTCAAAATTCACCCCTCCACTTT	TRBJ1-6	TRBV20-1	NA	NA
CAIRPSGSGSGGNEQFF	TGTGCCATCAGGCCCTCGGGGAGCGGGAGTGGGGGCAATGAGCAGTTCTTC	TRBJ2-1	TRBV10-3	NA	TRBD2
CASSSRTGVLAKNIQYF	TGTGCCAGCAGCTCGAGGACAGGGGTACTAGCCAAAAACATTCAGTACTTC	TRBJ2-4	TRBV27	medium-sized	TRBD1
CASSRDSPPYNEQFF	TGTGCCAGCAGTAGGGACTCCCCCCCTTACAATGAGCAGTTCTTC	TRBJ2-1	TRBV27	NA	NA
CASSEYARGASNQPQHF	TGTGCCAGCAGTGAATACGCTCGGGGAGCGAGCAATCAGCCCCAGCATTTT	TRBJ1-5	TRBV2	NA	NA
CASRNSGTNQNNSPLHF	TGTGCCAGCAGAAACTCCGGGACAAACCAAAATAATTCACCCCTCCACTTT	TRBJ1-6	TRBV28	NA	NA
CASSRTSSGSHNEQFF	TGTGCCAGCAGCCGAACATCTAGCGGGAGCCACAATGAGCAGTTCTTC	TRBJ2-1	TRBV7-9	NA	TRBD2
CASINSGANVLTF	TGTGCCAGCATTAACTCTGGGGCCAACGTCCTGACTTTC	TRBJ2-6	TRBV2	NA	NA
CASSPGLADYEQYF	TGTGCCAGCTCACCGGGACTAGCGGACTACGAGCAGTACTTC	TRBJ2-7	TRBV18	NA	TRBD2
CASSTMDRDPNGYTF	TGTGCCAGCAGCACCATGGACAGGGACCCTAATGGCTACACCTTC	TRBJ1-2	TRBV7-9	NA	TRBD1
CASSAGGRETQYF	TGTGCCAGCAGCGCAGGGGGCCGAGAGACCCAGTACTTC	TRBJ2-5	TRBV7-3	NA	TRBD1
CASSEGVLNTEAFF	TGCGCCAGCAGCGAAGGGGTGTTGAACACTGAAGCTTTCTTT	TRBJ1-1	TRBV5-1	NA	NA